The 13 T cell receptor beta chains in this list originate from one sample, sequenced in a study of cytomegalovirus exposure and HLA in healthy donors (dated 2017 in TCRdb). To prepare the library, the immunoSEQ multiplex PCR assay was applied. For the multiplex PCR, a mixture combining 60 forward primers for TCR Vbeta segments and 13 reverse primers for TCR Jbeta segments was used. TCRdb took this table from immuneACCESS and kept in-frame rearrangements with V and J called. Such tables lack part of the clones; where checked against another copy, unresolved V genes explain under half of the gap, and the rest is unexplained. The sample's own table lists some 140,000 clones. 1.5% to 2% of the sample belongs to the ten largest clones. The sequencing input was PBMCs. The origin of the receptors is a woman aged 55-69 years in good health and CMV-seronegative.

The CDR3 DNA is TGTGCCAGCAGCTATTACGGGACTAGCTCAAATGAGCAGTTCTTC. Encoded protein: CASSYYGTSSNEQFF. V gene TRBV7-3 combines with J gene TRBJ2-1, with 9 bases identical to TRBD2. The CDR3 extends over 15 amino acids. Germline loops: CDR1 SGHTA, CDR2 FQGTGA. The V and J ends lost 4 bases and 7 bases, in that order; junction bases with no gene match: 8.

The genes are TRBV6-1 and TRBJ1-2, with no clear D. Germline CDR1 and CDR2: MNHNS and SASEGT. This CDR3 has 13 residues. The germline V and J ends were trimmed by 8 bases and 3 bases, with 13 bases remaining between them. The CDR3 nucleotides are TGTGCCAGCCGGTCTAGTTCTGACTATGGCTACACCTTC. This encodes CASRSSSDYGYTF.

V gene TRBV7-3 combines with J gene TRBJ2-5; a weak D match, TRBD1 (5 bases). The germline V gene has CDR1 SGHTA and CDR2 FQGTGA. Trimming stripped 1 base from V and 1 base from J, with 10 bases between. The CDR3 has 15 amino acids. The CDR3 DNA reads TGTGCCAGCAGCTTAAGCGCAGGGTTCCAAGAGACCCAGTACTTC. Its protein is CASSLSAGFQETQYF.

The J gene is TRBJ1-3, the V gene TRBV7-3; possibly TRBD1 for D (5 bases). Per the germline V gene, CDR1 is SGHTA and CDR2 is FQGTGA. The CDR3 length is 15 residues. V was shortened by 8 bases and J by 0 bases, with 14 bases between the two germline ends. The CDR3 DNA follows: TGTGCCAGCGGCATACAGGCCAGCTCTGGAAACACCATATATTTT. Translated: CASGIQASSGNTIYF.

The chain carries TRBV11-2 and TRBJ1-5; D is perhaps TRBD1 (6 bases). CDR3 size: 15 residues. From germline, CDR1 is SGHAT and CDR2 FQNNGV. V gave up 5 bases and J gave up 3 bases, with 14 bases separating them. For the CDR3, the DNA is TGTGCCAGCAGCCTGAGGGGGTTACACAATCAGCCCCAGCATTTT. Amino acid sequence: CASSLRGLHNQPQHF.

CDR3: CASSSTGQFNEKLFF. CDR3 nucleotide sequence: TGTGCCAGCAGCTCAACGGGACAGTTTAATGAAAAACTGTTTTTT. This chain links TRBV7-9 with TRBJ1-4; 7 nucleotides line up with TRBD1. CDR1 is SEHNR, CDR2 FQNEAQ, per germline (reference sequence). V lost 4 bases to trimming and J lost 4 bases; unmatched junction nucleotides: 6. The CDR3 totals 15 residues.

This chain connects TRBV27 to TRBJ2-7, with 10 bases matching TRBD2. This CDR3 region has 16 residues. Looked up from germline, CDR1 is MNHEY and CDR2 is SMNVEV (reference sequence). Trimming cost V 5 bases and J 0 bases; bases outside gene matches: 7. CDR3 DNA sequence: TGTGCCAGCAGTACCGGGACTAGCGACAGCTCCTACGAGCAGTACTTC. Amino acids: CASSTGTSDSSYEQYF.

The chain carries TRBV19 and TRBJ1-5, with a possible D match to TRBD1 (6 bases). V gave up 7 bases and J gave up 3 bases, with 19 bases separating them. CDR1 and CDR2 from the germline V gene are LNHDA and SQIVND (reference sequence). The CDR3 length is 16 residues. The CDR3 is CASMSDSSNFNQPQHF. The DNA for the CDR3 is TGTGCCAGTATGTCGGACAGCTCTAACTTCAATCAGCCCCAGCATTTT.

The chain uses TRBV13 and TRBJ2-6; tentative D call: TRBD1 (5 bases). Germline V gene data show CDR1 as PRHDT and CDR2 as FYEKMQ (reference sequence). The CDR3 is made up of 16 amino acids. With 1 base removed from V and 0 bases from J, the gap between germline ends came to 7 bases. The CDR3 reads CASSLVGPSGANVLTF. The CDR3 nucleotides read TGTGCCAGCAGCTTAGTGGGGCCCTCTGGGGCCAACGTCCTGACTTTC.

The chain carries TRBV19 and TRBJ2-2, with a tentative D call TRBD2 (5 bases). Trimming left V 7 bases short and J 4 bases short, with 19 bases between. CDR1 and CDR2 from the germline V gene are LNHDA and SQIVND (reference sequence). The CDR3 is 16 amino acids. CDR3 protein: CASNFYGGRGTGELFF. CDR3 bases: TGTGCCAGTAACTTTTACGGTGGGAGAGGCACCGGGGAGCTGTTTTTT.

This chain links TRBV28 with TRBJ1-5; weak D call: TRBD1 (6 bases). The CDR3 is 17 amino acids. With 6 bases removed from V and 0 bases from J, the gap between germline ends came to 18 bases. CDR1 MDHEN and CDR2 SYDVKM come from the germline V gene. The CDR3 is CASSQTGSPYSNQPQHF. CDR3 DNA sequence: TGTGCCAGCAGCCAGACAGGTTCACCTTATAGCAATCAGCCCCAGCATTTT.

J is TRBJ2-1 and V is TRBV6-5; 11 bases line up with TRBD2. Per germline, CDR1 MNHEY and CDR2 SVGAGI. The CDR3 is 15 residues long. J was trimmed by 8 bases and V by 9 bases; bases with no gene match: 12. The CDR3 nucleotides are TGTGCCAGTCGGCCTAGCGGGGGGTCTGTGGATGAGCAGTTCTTC. Residues: CASRPSGGSVDEQFF.

This chain links TRBV7-9 with TRBJ2-3, with D possibly being TRBD1 (6 bases). The CDR3 has 16 residues. Germline assignment: CDR1 SEHNR and CDR2 FQNEAQ (reference sequence). V lost 5 bases and J 6 bases, leaving 21 bases between the germline ends. CDR3 sequence reads: CASSPTSPGVGDTQYF. Written as DNA, the CDR3 is TGTGCCAGCAGCCCTACCTCCCCAGGGGTAGGGGATACGCAGTATTTT.